These 5 T cell receptor beta chains were all obtained from the same sample, sequenced in a study of Ad26.COV2.S vaccination and SARS-CoV-2 variants. Documented treatment: some 20 received Ad26.COV2.S at low or high dose, single or two shots; roughly five received placebo; per-sample allocation not given. Each sample was drawn 63 days after the first injection (of vaccine or placebo). The protocol was immunoSEQ multiplex PCR, while the TCRdb copy is restricted to in-frame clones and leaves out a portion. The table has some 350,000 clones, 70% to 90% seen once. The specimen comprised peripheral blood, sampled in a trial of Ad26.COV2.S vaccine versus placebo. Receptors were obtained from a person between 18 and 59 years old who received the Ad26.COV2.S COVID-19 vaccine or a placebo.

This chain joins TRBV12-3 or TRBV12-4 and TRBJ2-7, with 8 bases lining up with TRBD2. J was trimmed by 11 bases and V by 5 bases; bases with no gene match: 11. CDR3 length equals 13 residues. CDR3 bases: TGTGCCAGCAGTCCGGTCGGGGGGGAAGGGGAGTACTTC. Its translation is CASSPVGGEGEYF.

There are a few counts of this clone. V and J are TRBV6-5 and TRBJ1-4, with a possible D match to TRBD1 (5 bases). V was cut by 10 bases and J by 5 bases, with 17 bases left in between. This CDR3 spans 14 amino acids. The germline CDR1 and CDR2 sequences are MNHEY and SVGAGI. The CDR3 nucleotides are TGTGCCACCCGGCAGGGAGGGACGAATGAAAAACTGTTTTTT. Translated, it gives CATRQGGTNEKLFF.

V usage is TRBV2 and J usage is TRBJ2-7; maybe TRBD1 (6 bases). Per germline, CDR1 SNHLY and CDR2 FYNNEI. The CDR3 runs to 14 residues. Trimming left V 5 bases short and J 3 bases short, with 14 bases between. CDR3 amino acids: CASSPQQGIYEQYF. CDR3 DNA: TGTGCCAGCAGTCCCCAACAGGGTATCTACGAGCAGTACTTC.

The chain joins TRBV6-2 or TRBV6-3 to TRBJ2-5, with 14 bases that match TRBD2. Germline lookup yields CDR1 MNHEY and CDR2 SVGEGT. V was clipped by 6 bases and J by 4 bases; unmatched bases: 4. The CDR3 covers 15 residues. CDR3 sequence reads: CASSRLAGGRETQYF. DNA for the CDR3: TGTGCCAGCAGCAGACTAGCGGGGGGGCGAGAGACCCAGTACTTC.

This chain connects TRBV21-1 to TRBJ1-1; the D call TRBD1 from the table was never checked on the DNA. TRBV21-1 is termed a pseudogene. This CDR3 has 14 amino acids. The CDR3 loop reads CASSKPGGGTEAFF. The CDR3 DNA reads TGTGCCAGCAGCAAGCCAGGGGGAGGAACTGAAGCTTTCTTT.